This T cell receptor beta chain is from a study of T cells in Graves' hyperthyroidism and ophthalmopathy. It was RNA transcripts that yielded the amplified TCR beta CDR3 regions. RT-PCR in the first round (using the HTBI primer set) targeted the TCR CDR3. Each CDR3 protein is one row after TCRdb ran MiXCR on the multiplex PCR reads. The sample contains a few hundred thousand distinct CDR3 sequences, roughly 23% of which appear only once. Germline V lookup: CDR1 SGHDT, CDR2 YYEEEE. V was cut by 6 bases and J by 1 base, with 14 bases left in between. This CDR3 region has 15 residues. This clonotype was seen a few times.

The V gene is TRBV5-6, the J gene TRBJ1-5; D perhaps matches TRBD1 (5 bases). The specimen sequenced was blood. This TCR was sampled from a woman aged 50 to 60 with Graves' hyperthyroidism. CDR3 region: CASTSGGWSNQPQHF. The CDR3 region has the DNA TGTGCCAGCACCTCGGGGGGTTGGAGCAATCAGCCCCAGCATTTT.